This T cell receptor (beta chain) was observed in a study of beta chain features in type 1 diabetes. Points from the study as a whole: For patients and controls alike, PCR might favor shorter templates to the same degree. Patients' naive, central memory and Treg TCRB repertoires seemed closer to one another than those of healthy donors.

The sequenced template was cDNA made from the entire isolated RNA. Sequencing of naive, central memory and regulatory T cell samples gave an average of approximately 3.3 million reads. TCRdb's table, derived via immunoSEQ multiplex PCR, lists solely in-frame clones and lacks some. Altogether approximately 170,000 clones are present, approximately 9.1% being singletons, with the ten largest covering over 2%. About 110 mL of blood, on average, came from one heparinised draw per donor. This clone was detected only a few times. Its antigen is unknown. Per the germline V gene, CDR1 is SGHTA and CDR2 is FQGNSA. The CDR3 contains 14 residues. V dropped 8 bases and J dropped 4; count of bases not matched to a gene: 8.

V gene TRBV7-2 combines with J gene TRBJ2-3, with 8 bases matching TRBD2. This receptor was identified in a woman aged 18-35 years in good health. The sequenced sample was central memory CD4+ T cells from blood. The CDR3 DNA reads TGTGCCAGCCGGGAGGGGGGGCATTCAGATACGCAGTATTTT. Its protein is CASREGGHSDTQYF.